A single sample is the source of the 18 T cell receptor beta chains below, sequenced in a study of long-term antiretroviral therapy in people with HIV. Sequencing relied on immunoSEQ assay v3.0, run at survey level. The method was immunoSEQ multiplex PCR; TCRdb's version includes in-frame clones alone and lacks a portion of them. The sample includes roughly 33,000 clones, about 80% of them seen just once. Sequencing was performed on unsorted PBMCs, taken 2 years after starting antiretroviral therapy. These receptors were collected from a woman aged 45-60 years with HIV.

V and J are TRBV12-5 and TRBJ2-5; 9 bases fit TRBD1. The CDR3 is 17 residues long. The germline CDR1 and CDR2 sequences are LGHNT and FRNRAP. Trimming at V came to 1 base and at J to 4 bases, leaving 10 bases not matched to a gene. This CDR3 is CASGLGGQGPGGETQYF. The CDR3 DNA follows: TGTGCTAGTGGTTTGGGGGGACAGGGCCCGGGGGGAGAGACCCAGTACTTC.

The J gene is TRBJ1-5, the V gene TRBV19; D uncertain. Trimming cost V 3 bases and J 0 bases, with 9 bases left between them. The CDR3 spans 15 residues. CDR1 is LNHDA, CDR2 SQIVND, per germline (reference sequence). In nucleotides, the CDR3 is TGTGCCAGTAGTATCTTACATCTTAGCAATCAGCCCCAGCATTTT. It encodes CASSILHLSNQPQHF. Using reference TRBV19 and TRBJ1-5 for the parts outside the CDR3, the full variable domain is DGGITQSPKYLFRKEGQNVTLSCEQNLNHDAMYWYRQDPGQGLRLIYYSQIVNDFQKGDIAEGYSVSREKKESFPLTVTSAQKNPTAFYLCASSILHLSNQPQHFGDGTRLSIL.

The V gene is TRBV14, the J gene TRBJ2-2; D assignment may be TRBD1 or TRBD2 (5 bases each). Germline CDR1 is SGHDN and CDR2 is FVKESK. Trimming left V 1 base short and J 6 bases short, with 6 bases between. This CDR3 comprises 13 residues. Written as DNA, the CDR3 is TGTGCCAGCAGCCAAGTGGGGGCCGGGGAGCTGTTTTTT. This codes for CASSQVGAGELFF.

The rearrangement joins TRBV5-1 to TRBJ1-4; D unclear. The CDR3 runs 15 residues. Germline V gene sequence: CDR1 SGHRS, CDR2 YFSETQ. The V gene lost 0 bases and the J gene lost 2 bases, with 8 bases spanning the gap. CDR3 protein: CASSLGWQTNEKLFF. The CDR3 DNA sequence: TGCGCCAGCAGCTTGGGTTGGCAGACTAATGAAAAACTGTTTTTT.

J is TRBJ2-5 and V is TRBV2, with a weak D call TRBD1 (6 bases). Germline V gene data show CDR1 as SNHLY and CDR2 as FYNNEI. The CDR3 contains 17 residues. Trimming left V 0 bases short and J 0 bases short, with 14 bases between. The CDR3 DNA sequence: TGTGCCAGCAGTGAAGCGCTTTTAGGGACATACCAAGAGACCCAGTACTTC. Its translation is CASSEALLGTYQETQYF.

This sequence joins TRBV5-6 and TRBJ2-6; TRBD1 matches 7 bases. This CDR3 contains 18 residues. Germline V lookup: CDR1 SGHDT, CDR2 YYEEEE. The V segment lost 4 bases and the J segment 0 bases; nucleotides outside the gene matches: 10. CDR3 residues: CASSLGQVILSGANVLTF. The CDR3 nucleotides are TGTGCCAGCAGCCTCGGACAGGTGATACTCTCTGGGGCCAACGTCCTGACTTTC. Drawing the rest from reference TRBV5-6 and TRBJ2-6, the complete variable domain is DAGVTQSPTHLIKTRGQQVTLRCSPKSGHDTVSWYQQALGQGPQFIFQYYEEEERQRGNFPDRFSGHQFPNYSSELNVNALLLGDSALYLCASSLGQVILSGANVLTFGAGSRLTVL.

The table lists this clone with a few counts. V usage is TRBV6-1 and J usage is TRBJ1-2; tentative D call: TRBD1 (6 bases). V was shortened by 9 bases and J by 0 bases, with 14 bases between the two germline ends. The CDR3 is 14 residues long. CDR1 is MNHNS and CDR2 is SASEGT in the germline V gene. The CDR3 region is CASYLQGANYGYTF. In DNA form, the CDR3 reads TGTGCCAGTTACCTACAGGGAGCTAACTATGGCTACACCTTC.

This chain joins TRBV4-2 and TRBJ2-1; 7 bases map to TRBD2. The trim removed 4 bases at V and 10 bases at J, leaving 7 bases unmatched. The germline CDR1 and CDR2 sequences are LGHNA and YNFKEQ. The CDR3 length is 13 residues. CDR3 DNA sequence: TGTGCCAGCAGCCCTAGCGGTCAGGACGAGCAGTTCTTC. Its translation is CASSPSGQDEQFF.

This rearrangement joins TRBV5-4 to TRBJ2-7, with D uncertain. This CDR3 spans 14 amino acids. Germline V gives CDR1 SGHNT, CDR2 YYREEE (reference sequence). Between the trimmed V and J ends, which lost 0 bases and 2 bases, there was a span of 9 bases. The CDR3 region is CASSLGAAPYEQYF. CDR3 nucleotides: TGTGCCAGCAGCTTGGGGGCAGCCCCCTACGAGCAGTACTTC.

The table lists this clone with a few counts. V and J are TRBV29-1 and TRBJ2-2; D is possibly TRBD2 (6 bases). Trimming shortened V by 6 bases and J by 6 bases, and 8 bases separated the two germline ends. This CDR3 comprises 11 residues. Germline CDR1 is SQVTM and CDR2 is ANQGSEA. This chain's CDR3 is CSVREPGELFF. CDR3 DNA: TGCAGCGTCCGGGAGCCCGGGGAGCTGTTTTTT.

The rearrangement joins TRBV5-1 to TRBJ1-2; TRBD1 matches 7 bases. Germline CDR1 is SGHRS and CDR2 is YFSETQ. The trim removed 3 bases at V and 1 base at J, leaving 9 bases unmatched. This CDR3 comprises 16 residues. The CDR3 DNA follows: TGCGCCAGCAGCTCCGGACCAGGGGGGGATAACTATGGCTACACCTTC. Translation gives CASSSGPGGDNYGYTF.

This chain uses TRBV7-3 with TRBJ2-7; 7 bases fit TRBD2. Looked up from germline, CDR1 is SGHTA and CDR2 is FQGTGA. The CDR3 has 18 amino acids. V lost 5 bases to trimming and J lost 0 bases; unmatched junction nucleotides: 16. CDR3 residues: CASSPRGAGLYISYEQYF. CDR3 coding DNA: TGTGCCAGCAGCCCGCGAGGAGCGGGGTTATATATCTCCTACGAGCAGTACTTC. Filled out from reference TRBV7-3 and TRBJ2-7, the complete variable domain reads GAGVSQTPSNKVTEKGKYVELRCDPISGHTALYWYRQSLGQGPEFLIYFQGTGAADDSGLPNDRFFAVRPEGSVSTLKIQRTERGDSAVYLCASSPRGAGLYISYEQYFGPGTRLTVT.

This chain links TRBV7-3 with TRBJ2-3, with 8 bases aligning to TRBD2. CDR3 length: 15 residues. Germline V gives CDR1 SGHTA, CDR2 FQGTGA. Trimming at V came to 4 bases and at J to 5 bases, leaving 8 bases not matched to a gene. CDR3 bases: TGTGCCAGCAGCTCCTACGGGACTAGGGGAGATACGCAGTATTTT. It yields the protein CASSSYGTRGDTQYF.

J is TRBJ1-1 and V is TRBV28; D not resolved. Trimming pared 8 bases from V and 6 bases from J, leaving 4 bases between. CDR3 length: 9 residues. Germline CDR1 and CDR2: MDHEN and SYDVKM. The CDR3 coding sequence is TGTGCCAGCGGGGCTGAAGCTTTCTTT. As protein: CASGAEAFF.

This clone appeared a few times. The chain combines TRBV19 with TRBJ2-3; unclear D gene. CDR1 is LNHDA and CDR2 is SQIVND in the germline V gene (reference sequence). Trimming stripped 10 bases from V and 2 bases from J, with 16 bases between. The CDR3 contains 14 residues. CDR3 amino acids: CATSFIGPTDTQYF. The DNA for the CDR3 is TGTGCCACCTCCTTCATCGGTCCCACAGATACGCAGTATTTT.

CDR3 nucleotides: TGTGCCAGCAGCCGCTACACTATGGGGAACACTGAAGCTTTCTTT. It encodes CASSRYTMGNTEAFF. The genes are TRBV7-9 and TRBJ1-1, with D hard to call. CDR1 SEHNR and CDR2 FQNEAQ come from the germline V gene (reference sequence). CDR3 size: 15 residues. Trimming left V 5 bases short and J 1 base short, with 14 bases between. The full variable domain, completed using reference TRBV7-9 and TRBJ1-1, is DTGVSQNPRHKITKRGQNVTFRCDPISEHNRLYWYRQTLGQGPEFLTYFQNEAQLEKSRLLSDRFSAERPKGSFSTLEIQRTEQGDSAMYLCASSRYTMGNTEAFFGQGTRLTVV.

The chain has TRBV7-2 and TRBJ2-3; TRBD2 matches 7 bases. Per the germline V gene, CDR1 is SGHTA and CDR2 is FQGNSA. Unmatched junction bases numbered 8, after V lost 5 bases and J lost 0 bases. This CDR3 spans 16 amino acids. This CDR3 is CASSHRRRGSTDTQYF. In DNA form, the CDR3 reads TGTGCCAGCAGCCACAGGCGGCGGGGGAGCACAGATACGCAGTATTTT.

The CDR3: CASSLAKTSGGLTDTQYF. In nucleotides, the CDR3 is TGTGCCAGCAGCTTAGCCAAGACTAGCGGGGGCCTCACAGATACGCAGTATTTT. V gene TRBV7-2 combines with J gene TRBJ2-3, with 12 bases fitting TRBD2. The germline gives CDR1 SGHTA, CDR2 FQGNSA. CDR3 length equals 18 residues. V shed 0 bases, J shed 2 bases, and the junction held 6 bases outside the gene matches.